The 7 T cell receptor beta chains below all came from one sample that was sequenced in a study of T cells after posttransplantation cyclophosphamide. Busulfan-fludarabine conditioning, marrow transplant, and cyclophosphamide on days +3 and +4 were administered. Clones were read by immunoSEQ multiplex PCR, and TCRdb kept only the in-frame ones, dropping some. The sample yields 6,000 to 7,000 clones, 90% to 95% seen once. The sample consisted of PBMCs, taken approximately 45 months after allogeneic stem cell transplant with posttransplant cyclophosphamide. The receptors shown here come from a female patient in her fifties who received an allogeneic stem cell transplant from a related donor, was CMV-positive, and had no GVHD. Some T cells may trace back to the graft donor.

V is TRBV5-1 and J is TRBJ2-1, with 8 bases identical to TRBD2. Germline loops: CDR1 SGHRS, CDR2 YFSETQ. V was pared by 4 bases and J by 7 bases, with 13 bases of the junction left unmatched. There are 16 residues in the CDR3. The CDR3 DNA reads as TGCGCCAGCAGCCCAAGGGCGGGAGGCCACGGGAATGAGCAGTTCTTC. As protein: CASSPRAGGHGNEQFF.

In its sample, this clone was seen once. The chain carries TRBV7-2 and TRBJ2-7; 9 nucleotides match TRBD2. This CDR3 contains 14 residues. Germline CDR1 SGHTA, CDR2 FQGNSA. The trim removed 5 bases at V and 4 bases at J, leaving 6 bases unmatched. CDR3 DNA: TGTGCCAGCAGCATGGGGACTAGCTGGTACGAGCAGTACTTC. It is translated as CASSMGTSWYEQYF.

J is TRBJ2-6 and V is TRBV19, with 7 bases aligning to TRBD2. The J segment lost 4 bases and the V segment lost 10 bases, leaving 10 bases of the junction unmatched. The germline gives CDR1 LNHDA, CDR2 SQIVND (reference sequence). This CDR3 is built from 15 residues. The CDR3 sequence: CATKRGGAGANVLTF. CDR3 DNA sequence: TGTGCCACTAAGAGGGGAGGGGCCGGGGCCAACGTCCTGACTTTC.

This chain uses TRBV7-6 with TRBJ2-7; 8 bases are a match to TRBD2. The V gene end was trimmed by 4 bases and the J gene end by 4 bases; junction bases not matched to a gene: 6. Germline-derived CDR1 and CDR2 are SGHVS and FNYEAQ. This CDR3 is built from 14 residues. The CDR3 reads CASSSRSGVYEQYF. CDR3 in DNA: TGTGCCAGCAGCTCCCGTAGCGGGGTTTACGAGCAGTACTTC.

In DNA form, the CDR3 reads TGTGCCAGCAGCCCAAACTACGAGCAGTACTTC. This translates into CASSPNYEQYF. The rearrangement links TRBV7-2 to TRBJ2-7, with unresolved D. V dropped 5 bases and J dropped 3 bases, with 5 bases sitting between them. The CDR3 is 11 amino acids. The V gene's germline CDR1 is SGHTA and CDR2 FQGNSA.

The rearrangement links TRBV4-3 to TRBJ2-3, with 9 bases fitting TRBD2. Germline loops: CDR1 LGHNA, CDR2 YSLEER. V shed 3 bases and J 3 bases; nucleotides not matched to a gene: 7. The CDR3 covers 16 residues. Written as DNA, the CDR3 is TGCGCCAGCAGCCAGGGGTTTAGCGGGAGTACAGATACGCAGTATTTT. Its protein is CASSQGFSGSTDTQYF.

This clone has just one count. Given the absence of the conserved phenylalanine or tryptophan at the CDR3 end, a read error is likely. The chain is built from TRBV19 and TRBJ1-2, with TRBD1 matching over 7 bases. Germline trimming cut 6 bases from V and 4 bases from J; bases unmatched to any gene: 14. Per germline, CDR1 LNHDA and CDR2 SQIVND (reference sequence). The length of the CDR3 is 16 residues. The CDR3 bases are TGTGCCAGTAGCAATACATGGGACAGCGGCTTCTATGGCTACACCCTC. It specifies CASSNTWDSGFYGYTL.